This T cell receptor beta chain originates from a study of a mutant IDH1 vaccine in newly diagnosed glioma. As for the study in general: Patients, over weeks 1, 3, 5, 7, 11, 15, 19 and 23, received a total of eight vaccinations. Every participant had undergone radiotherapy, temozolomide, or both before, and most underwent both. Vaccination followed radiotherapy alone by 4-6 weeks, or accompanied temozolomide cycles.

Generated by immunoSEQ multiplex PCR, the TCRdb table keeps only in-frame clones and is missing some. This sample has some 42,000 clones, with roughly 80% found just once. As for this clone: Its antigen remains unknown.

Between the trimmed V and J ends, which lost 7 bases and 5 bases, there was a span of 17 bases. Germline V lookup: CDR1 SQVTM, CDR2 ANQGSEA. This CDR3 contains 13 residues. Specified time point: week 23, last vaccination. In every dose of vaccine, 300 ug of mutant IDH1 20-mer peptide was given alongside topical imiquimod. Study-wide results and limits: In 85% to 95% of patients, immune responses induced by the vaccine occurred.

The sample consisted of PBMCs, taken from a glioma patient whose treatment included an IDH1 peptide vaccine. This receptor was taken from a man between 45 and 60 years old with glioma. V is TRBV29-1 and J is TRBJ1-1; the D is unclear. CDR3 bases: TGCAGCGCAGTATTAGGGCAGCGGACTGAAGCTTTCTTT. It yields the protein CSAVLGQRTEAFF.